Listed below are T cell receptor beta chains from one sample, sequenced in a study of T cell repertoires in cytomegalovirus infection. No antigen has been identified for these receptors. TCRdb re-analysed the reads in MiXCR, keeping a single row per CDR3 protein. The repertoire holds under 850,000 distinct CDR3 sequences, roughly 30% seen once, with about 20% in the top ten. This sample comprised cultured PBMCs, obtained from culture after CMV antigen stimulation. Receptors were obtained from a human donor in good health (CMV status not recorded). Some clones in this sample may be carry-over from other donors' samples. CDR3s include the opening cysteine and the closing phenylalanine or tryptophan. A D gene is named only where the DNA matches it firmly. The size of a clone is reported for some rows only, either as once, few or many, or as a class for expanded clones.

abundance	v_gene	j_gene	d_gene	CDR3aa	CDR3nt
few	TRBV2	TRBJ2-3	TRBD1	CASRKTGGTDTQYF	TGTGCCAGCAGGAAGACAGGGGGAACAGATACGCAGTATTTT
many	TRBV5-1	TRBJ2-2	.	CASSSTGNTGELFF	TGTGCCAGCAGCTCCACAGGGAACACCGGGGAGCTGTTTTTT
.	TRBV6-6	TRBJ1-1	.	CASSKPQVPEAFF	TGTGCCAGCAGTAAGCCCCAAGTACCTGAAGCTTTCTTT
.	TRBV11-2	TRBJ2-7	TRBD2	CASSPGRTSGRPGYF	TGTGCCAGCAGCCCAGGGCGGACTAGCGGGAGGCCGGGGTACTTC
.	TRBV9	TRBJ2-1	TRBD2	CASSARLAGRGWGQFF	TGTGCCAGCAGCGCCCGACTAGCGGGGAGGGGGTGGGGGCAGTTCTTC
many	TRBV7-9	TRBJ2-7	.	CASSSTLTEEQYF	TGTGCCAGCAGCTCGACACTGACGGAGGAGCAGTACTTC
.	TRBV6-8	TRBJ2-4	.	CAARSTGVRVFAKNIQYF	TGTGCCGCGAGATCGACAGGAGTAAGGGTATTTGCCAAAAACATTCAGTACTTC
many	TRBV24-1	TRBJ2-5	TRBD2	CATSELTSGGNQETQYF	TGTGCCACCAGTGAACTGACTAGCGGGGGAAACCAAGAGACCCAGTACTTC
.	TRBV19	TRBJ2-1	TRBD2	CASSSGGALYNEQFF	TGTGCCAGTAGTAGCGGGGGGGCCCTTTACAATGAGCAGTTCTTC
.	TRBV12-5	TRBJ2-1	.	CASGLVQGYDGEQFF	TGTGCTAGTGGTTTGGTACAGGGTTACGACGGTGAGCAGTTCTTC
.	TRBV7-9	TRBJ1-6	.	CASSPPGTPGGSPLHF	TGTGCCAGCAGCCCCCCCGGGACCCCGGGAGGGTCACCCCTCCACTTT
few	TRBV7-9	TRBJ2-1	.	CASSLGRDGRYNEQFF	TGTGCCAGCAGCTTAGGCCGGGACGGGCGATACAATGAGCAGTTCTTC
.	TRBV12-3/TRBV12-4	TRBJ1-5	.	CASSSSEGQPQHF	.
.	TRBV19	TRBJ1-5	.	CACEAGYNQPQHF	TGTGCCTGTGAGGCCGGCTACAATCAGCCCCAGCATTTT
many	TRBV7-2	TRBJ2-7	.	CASSLDRDFYAYEQYF	TGTGCCAGCAGCTTGGATCGGGACTTCTATGCCTACGAGCAGTACTTC
few	TRBV12-5	TRBJ1-3	.	CASKGVQDSGNTIYF	TGTGCTAGTAAAGGAGTGCAGGACTCTGGAAACACCATATATTTT
.	TRBV7-7	TRBJ2-5	.	CASSSRDTQETQYF	TGTGCCAGCAGCTCCCGGGACACACAAGAGACCCAGTACTTC
many	TRBV7-2	TRBJ1-2	.	CASSPGPNYGYTF	TGTGCCAGCAGCCCTGGTCCTAACTATGGCTACACCTTC
few	TRBV7-9	TRBJ2-5	TRBD2	CASSLPGLELGLETQYF	TGTGCCAGCAGCTTGCCGGGACTAGAACTTGGTTTGGAGACCCAGTACTTC
.	TRBV7-2	TRBJ2-5	TRBD2	CASSSRTSGGRETQYF	TGTGCCAGCAGCTCCCGGACTAGCGGGGGGCGAGAGACCCAGTACTTC
.	TRBV12-3/TRBV12-4	TRBJ1-1	.	CASSRGGGRGTEAFF	TGTGCCAGCAGTCGGGGGGGGGGCCGGGGCACTGAAGCTTTCTTT
many	TRBV7-2	TRBJ1-2	TRBD1	CASSPGGDRDYGYTF	TGTGCCAGCAGCCCAGGGGGGGACAGGGATTATGGCTACACCTTC
few	TRBV5-1	TRBJ2-1	TRBD2	CASSLGWLAGYNEQFF	TGCGCCAGCAGCTTGGGGTGGCTAGCGGGGTACAATGAGCAGTTCTTC
.	TRBV7-6	TRBJ2-7	.	CASSFLGANEQYF	TGTGCCAGCAGCTTTCTAGGGGCCAACGAGCAGTACTTC
many	TRBV7-2	TRBJ2-1	TRBD1	CASSLGPTGGYNEQFF	TGTGCCAGCAGCTTAGGCCCGACAGGGGGCTACAATGAGCAGTTCTTC
many	TRBV7-2	TRBJ2-5	.	CASSLSLGEETQYF	TGTGCCAGCAGCTTAAGTTTGGGGGAAGAGACCCAGTACTTC
.	TRBV6-4	TRBJ2-2	TRBD2	CASSRSGSGTGELFF	TGTGCCAGCTCACGTAGCGGGAGCGGGACCGGGGAGCTGTTTTTT
.	TRBV12-3/TRBV12-4	TRBJ1-6	.	CASSLGIYNSPLHF	TGTGCCAGCAGTTTAGGGATCTATAATTCACCCCTCCACTTT
.	TRBV25-1	TRBJ2-1	.	CASSEYRGEQFF	TGTGCCAGCAGTGAATACCGGGGTGAGCAGTTCTTC
.	TRBV20-1	TRBJ2-1	.	CSAPREGVNEQFF	TGCAGTGCCCCGAGGGAGGGGGTAAATGAGCAGTTCTTC
few	TRBV5-4	TRBJ2-5	.	CASSRETSLETQYF	TGTGCCAGCAGCCGGGAAACTAGCTTGGAGACCCAGTACTTC
.	TRBV12-5	TRBJ1-5	.	CASVAYSNQPQHF	TGTGCTAGTGTCGCTTATAGCAATCAGCCCCAGCATTTT
many	TRBV7-2	TRBJ1-4	.	CASSLDPARHNEKLFF	TGTGCCAGCAGCTTAGATCCGGCCAGACATAATGAAAAACTGTTTTTT
.	TRBV20-1	TRBJ2-3	.	CSASGGGSRTDTQYF	TGCAGTGCTAGTGGGGGCGGCAGTCGCACAGATACGCAGTATTTT
.	TRBV6-6	TRBJ1-3	.	CATDPRKAGNTIYF	TGTGCCACCGACCCCCGGAAAGCTGGAAACACCATATATTTT
.	TRBV5-8	TRBJ1-5	.	CASSFRDREDQPQHF	TGTGCCAGCAGCTTCCGGGACCGAGAAGATCAGCCCCAGCATTTT
.	TRBV20-1	TRBJ2-7	.	CSARDRGLWERYEQYF	TGCAGTGCTAGAGATCGGGGCCTCTGGGAGAGGTACGAGCAGTACTTC
.	TRBV15	TRBJ2-5	.	CATSPRVRIETQYF	TGTGCCACCAGCCCAAGGGTGCGGATCGAGACCCAGTACTTC
many	TRBV7-2	TRBJ1-1	.	CASSRSLTGLLGEAFF	TGTGCCAGCAGCCGCAGCCTCACAGGGCTTCTGGGTGAAGCTTTCTTT
once	TRBV2	TRBJ2-3	.	CASMDSPDTQYF	TGTGCCAGCATGGATAGTCCAGATACGCAGTATTTT
many	TRBV6-1	TRBJ2-7	.	CASSEPGHLTGEQYF	TGTGCCAGCAGTGAACCGGGACACTTAACGGGCGAGCAGTACTTC
once	TRBV5-1	TRBJ2-5	.	CASSTYEETQYF	TGCGCCAGCAGCACCTACGAAGAGACCCAGTACTTC
.	TRBV15	TRBJ2-1	.	CATSRALGGEQFF	TGTGCCACCAGCAGGGCACTGGGCGGTGAGCAGTTCTTC
.	TRBV14	TRBJ1-2	TRBD1	CASSQLTGADYGYTF	TGTGCCAGCAGCCAACTAACAGGGGCGGACTATGGCTACACCTTC
many	TRBV7-8	TRBJ2-1	TRBD2	CASSFPSGRASSYNEQFF	TGTGCCAGCAGCTTCCCTAGCGGGAGGGCAAGCTCCTACAATGAGCAGTTCTTC
.	TRBV7-9	TRBJ2-7	.	CASSSPLTDSQYF	TGTGCCAGCAGCTCCCCTTTAACTGACTCGCAGTACTTC
.	TRBV7-9	TRBJ1-5	.	CASSAGRQPQHF	TGTGCCAGCAGCGCAGGGAGGCAGCCCCAGCATTTT
once	TRBV5-6	TRBJ2-6	.	CASSLLAGGFVGANVLTF	TGTGCCAGCAGCTTGTTGGCCGGGGGTTTTGTAGGGGCCAACGTCCTGACTTTC
.	TRBV4-1	TRBJ1-5	.	CASSQGGQGRSNQPQHF	TGCGCCAGCAGCCAAGGGGGGCAGGGACGGAGCAATCAGCCCCAGCATTTT
.	TRBV2	TRBJ1-2	TRBD1	CAGAPGQNYGYTF	TGTGCCGGAGCTCCGGGACAGAACTATGGCTACACCTTC
few	TRBV25-1	TRBJ2-4	TRBD2	CASSDQPGLASPGNIQYF	TGTGCCAGCAGTGATCAACCGGGACTAGCTTCCCCAGGGAACATTCAGTACTTC
few	TRBV7-2	TRBJ2-7	TRBD1	CASSLFDRDYEQYF	TGTGCCAGCAGCTTATTTGACAGGGACTACGAGCAGTACTTC
.	TRBV19	TRBJ1-5	.	CASKEPGGNQPQHF	TGTGCCAGCAAGGAACCCGGGGGCAATCAGCCCCAGCATTTT
.	TRBV12-3/TRBV12-4	TRBJ2-7	.	CASSLGNNEQYF	TGTGCCAGCAGTTTAGGGAATAACGAGCAGTACTTC
.	TRBV6-5	TRBJ1-1	.	CASSYGISGEAFF	TGTGCCAGCAGTTACGGCATCTCAGGTGAAGCTTTCTTT
.	TRBV20-1	TRBJ2-3	.	CSARGFRTVGYTQYF	TGCAGTGCTAGAGGTTTCAGGACAGTGGGGTATACGCAGTATTTT
.	TRBV6-1	TRBJ2-1	TRBD2	CASSPWGGDWAYNEQFF	TGTGCCAGCAGCCCCTGGGGAGGGGACTGGGCCTACAATGAGCAGTTCTTC